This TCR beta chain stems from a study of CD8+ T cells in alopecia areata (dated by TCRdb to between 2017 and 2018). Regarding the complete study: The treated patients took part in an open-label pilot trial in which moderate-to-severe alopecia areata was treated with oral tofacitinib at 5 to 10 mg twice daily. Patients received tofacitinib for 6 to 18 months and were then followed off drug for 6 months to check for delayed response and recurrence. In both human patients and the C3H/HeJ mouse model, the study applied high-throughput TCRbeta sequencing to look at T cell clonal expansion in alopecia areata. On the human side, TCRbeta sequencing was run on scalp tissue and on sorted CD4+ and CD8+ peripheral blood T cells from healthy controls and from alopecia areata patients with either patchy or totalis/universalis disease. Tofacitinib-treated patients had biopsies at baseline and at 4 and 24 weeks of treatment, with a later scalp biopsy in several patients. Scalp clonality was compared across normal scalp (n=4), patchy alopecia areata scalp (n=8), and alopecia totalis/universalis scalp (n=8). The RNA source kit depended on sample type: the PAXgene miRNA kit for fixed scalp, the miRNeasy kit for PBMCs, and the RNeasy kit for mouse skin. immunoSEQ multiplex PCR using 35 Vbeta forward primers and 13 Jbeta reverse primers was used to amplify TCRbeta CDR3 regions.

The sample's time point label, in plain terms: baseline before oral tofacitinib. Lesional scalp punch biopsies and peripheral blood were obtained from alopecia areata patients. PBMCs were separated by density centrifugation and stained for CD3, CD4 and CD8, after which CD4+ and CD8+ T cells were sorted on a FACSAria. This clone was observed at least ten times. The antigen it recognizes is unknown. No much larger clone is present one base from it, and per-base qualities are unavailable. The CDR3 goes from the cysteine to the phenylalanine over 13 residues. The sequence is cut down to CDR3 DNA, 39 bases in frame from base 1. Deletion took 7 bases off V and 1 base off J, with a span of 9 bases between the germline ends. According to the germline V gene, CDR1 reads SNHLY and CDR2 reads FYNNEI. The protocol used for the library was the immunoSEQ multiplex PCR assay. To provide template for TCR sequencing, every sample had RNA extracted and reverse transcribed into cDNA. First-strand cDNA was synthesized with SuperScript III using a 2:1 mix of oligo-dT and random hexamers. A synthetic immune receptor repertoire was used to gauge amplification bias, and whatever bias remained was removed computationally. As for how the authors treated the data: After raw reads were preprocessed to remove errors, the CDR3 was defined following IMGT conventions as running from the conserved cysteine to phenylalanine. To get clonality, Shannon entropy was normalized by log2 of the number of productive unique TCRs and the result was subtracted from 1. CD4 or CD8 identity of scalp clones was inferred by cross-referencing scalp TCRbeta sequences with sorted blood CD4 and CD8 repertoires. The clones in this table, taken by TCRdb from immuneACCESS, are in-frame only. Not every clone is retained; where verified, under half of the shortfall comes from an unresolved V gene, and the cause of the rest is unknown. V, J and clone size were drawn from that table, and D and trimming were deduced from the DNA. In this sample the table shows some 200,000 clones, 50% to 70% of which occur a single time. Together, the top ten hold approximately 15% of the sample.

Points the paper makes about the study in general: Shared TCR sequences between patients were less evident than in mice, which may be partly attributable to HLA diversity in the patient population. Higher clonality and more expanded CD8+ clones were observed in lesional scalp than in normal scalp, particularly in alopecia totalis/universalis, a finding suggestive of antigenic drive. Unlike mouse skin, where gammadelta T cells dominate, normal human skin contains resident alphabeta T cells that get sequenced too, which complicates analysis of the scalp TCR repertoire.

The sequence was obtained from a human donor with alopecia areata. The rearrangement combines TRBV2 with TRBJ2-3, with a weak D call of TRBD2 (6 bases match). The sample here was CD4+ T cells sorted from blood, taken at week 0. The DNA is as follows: TGTGCCAGCAACCGCGGGGGCACAGATACGCAGTATTTT. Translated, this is CASNRGGTDTQYF. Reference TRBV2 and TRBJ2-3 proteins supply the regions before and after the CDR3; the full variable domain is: EPEVTQTPSHQVTQMGQEVILRCVPISNHLYFYWYRQILGQKVEFLVSFYNNEISEKSEIFDDQFSVERPDGSNFTLKIRSTKLEDSAMYFCASNRGGTDTQYFGPGTRLTVL.